The present TCR beta chain was sequenced within a study of cytomegalovirus exposure and HLA in healthy donors. Findings of the study overall: Clonal expansion, a later analysis showed, was greater in HLA-associated TCR beta chains than in equally common others.

V dropped 2 bases and J dropped 7 bases, with 11 bases sitting between them. CDR3 length equals 14 residues. Germline-derived CDR1 and CDR2 are SNHLY and FYNNEI. About this clone: Its target is not known.

The donors (healthy individuals) were bone marrow donors. The PCR used 60 Vbeta and 13 Jbeta primers. The repertoire was sequenced with immunoSEQ multiplex PCR; TCRdb's copy has only in-frame clones and lacks some. The sample yields 95,000 to 110,000 clones, approximately 70% seen once. The rearrangement uses TRBV2 and TRBJ1-4; the D is unclear. This clonotype originated in a woman between 50 and 59 years old in good health and CMV-seronegative. Sequencing input: PBMCs. CDR3 nucleotides: TGTGCCAGCAGTGAATTCGTGACAAGTGAAAAACTGTTTTTT. This codes for CASSEFVTSEKLFF.